This T cell receptor (beta chain) was captured in a study of control samples from healthy donors and cancer patients. Germline V CDR1 and CDR2: MGHRA, YSYEKL. Trimming at V came to 1 base and at J to 5 bases, leaving 7 bases not matched to a gene. CDR3 length: 15 residues. The method was immunoSEQ multiplex PCR; TCRdb's version includes in-frame clones alone and lacks a portion of them. This sample has about 410,000 clones, with approximately 92% found just once. This clonotype was obtained from a man between 35 and 55 years old with head and neck cancer. The sample taken for sequencing was PBMCs. The chain recombines TRBV4-1 with TRBJ2-5, with 7 positions matching TRBD1. The DNA of the CDR3 is TGCGCCAGCAGCCAAGGGGCAGGGGGTGCGGAGACCCAGTACTTC. Its protein is CASSQGAGGAETQYF.